A single T cell receptor (beta chain) is shown here with its context. Its antigen is currently unknown. The repertoire was sequenced with immunoSEQ multiplex PCR; TCRdb's copy has only in-frame clones and lacks some. Counted here are fewer than 2.5 million clones, 80% to 95% occurring once; the ten biggest clones make up about 0.38%. This specimen belongs to a study of shared clonotypes between healthy human individuals. Study information: Per donor, CD8 memory used one plate, CD8 naive used two, CD4 memory used three and CD4 naive used three. Study-wide findings and caveats: Generally, naive subsets came out with larger estimated richness than memory subsets.

In germline, CDR1 is MNHNS, CDR2 SASEGT. V lost 3 bases, J lost 1 base, and 15 bases lay in between. This CDR3 has 16 residues. Material for sequencing was naive CD4+ T cells from PBMCs. Subset reported: CD45RA+ positively selected. J is TRBJ1-2 and V is TRBV6-1; the D gene is possibly TRBD1 (5 bases). This clonotype was obtained from a man aged 18-30 years in good health. Some clones in this sample may be carry-over from other donors' samples. CDR3: CASSDPGGRGNYGYTF. CDR3 in DNA: TGTGCCAGCAGTGATCCGGGAGGTAGGGGTAACTATGGCTACACCTTC.